The clone carrying this T cell receptor beta chain came up once. Its antigen remains unknown. The CDR3 runs to 15 residues. Germline V gene sequence: CDR1 MGHRA, CDR2 YSYEKL. Trimming removed 6 bases at V and 0 bases at J, with 15 bases between. The data belong to a study of radiotherapy plus CTLA-4 blockade in lung cancer. Study context: With 31% of patients having disease control, objective responses were seen in approximately 17%. Broader study findings: Blood saw expansion of tumor-derived TCR clones after radiotherapy plus ipilimumab.

Only in-frame clones appear in the TCRdb table, and some are missing; sequencing was by immunoSEQ multiplex PCR. The data contain around 120,000 clones, approximately 84% of them seen just once; the ten biggest clones take up approximately 4.7%. This sample comprised peripheral blood, obtained from a patient treated with radiotherapy plus ipilimumab. This sequence was found in a human donor with non-small cell lung cancer who had a partial response to radiotherapy plus ipilimumab. This chain joins TRBV4-1 and TRBJ2-7; a possible D gene is TRBD2 (5 bases). For the CDR3, the DNA is TGCGCCAGCAGACCGGGATCCGGGGTCTCCTACGAGCAGTACTTC. Amino acids: CASRPGSGVSYEQYF.